Reported below is one TCR beta chain. This clonotype was seen more than once but under ten times. Its antigen is still unknown. Base qualities were left out, and no much larger clone turns up one base away. This sample is part of a study of tumor-infiltrating lymphocytes in primary liver carcinoma (dated 2017 in TCRdb). Broadly, across the study: Of the five patients, three men and two women aged 30 to 69 years, four had hepatocellular carcinoma and one had combined HCC and intrahepatic cholangiocarcinoma. Reproducibility between technical replicate repertoires was high, with correlation coefficients above 0.95 and mean shared-clone rates roughly 0.91. Samples yielded roughly 3.5 to 8 million productive TCRbeta reads; read depth did not differ significantly between tissue types. The five patients had tumors of stage T1-T3 N0M0, with maximum diameters ranging from about 4 to 11 cm. A total of roughly 35 specimens from 5 patients went through TCRbeta repertoire sequencing, namely 25 tumor regions, 5 adjacent noncancerous liver tissues and 5 peripheral blood samples. To link TCRbeta repertoire diversity with the local molecular phenotype, the 25 tumor region samples were profiled using Agilent mRNA microarrays. Across five regions of each liver tumor, along with adjacent normal tissue and blood, the study brought together TCRbeta repertoire sequencing, expression microarrays and whole-exome sequencing.

A constant-region primer and ProtoScript II reverse transcriptase were used to reverse-transcribe TCRbeta-specific cDNA from about 530 ng total RNA. TCRbeta libraries were built with three nested multiplex PCR rounds, a slightly modified ARM-PCR procedure. Each of the first two PCR rounds ran for around 10 cycles using multiplex TRBV1-TRBV30 forward primers together with a Cbeta reverse primer. A final 25-cycle PCR with Deep VentR polymerase added sample barcodes and Illumina adapters. Before sequencing, amplicons of 200-500 bp were purified from gel using a QIAquick gel extraction kit. TCRbeta amplicons were sequenced on an Illumina HiSeq 2500 with 250-bp paired-end reads. On the study's bioinformatics: Quality trimming of reads was performed with Trimmomatic v0.33, and paired reads were merged with FLASH v1.2.11 so that full CDR3 sequences could be recovered. V, D and J germline segments were assigned to the rearranged TCRbeta sequences by MiGEC v1.2.1b. Clonotype statistics, along with Shannon-Wiener diversity indices, were calculated using VDJtools v1.0.0. Except for diversity analysis, only each sample's 250 most abundant clonotypes were used in subsequent analyses to reduce sampling bias. The public sequencing data were trimmed at Q25 with fastp and processed into clonotypes with MiXCR by TCRdb, which kept only in-frame beta chains. When rows share a CDR3 protein, they turn into one entry using the most common DNA and genes. TCRdb, not the original authors, processed these V and J calls. A total of approximately 54,000 distinct CDR3 sequences appear in this sample, about 70% of them only once. The leading ten clones occupy 25% of the sample.

General conclusions and limits of the study: Consistent with antigen-driven expansion, pairs of tumor regions showed higher repertoire overlap (mean around 36%) than either tumor-adjacent pairs (approximately 17%) or tumor-blood pairs (approximately 14%). Just about 7.5-24% of top clones turned up in all five regions of a tumor, which suggests spatial heterogeneity among tumor-infiltrating T cells. Because only the TCR beta chain was sequenced and unpaired alpha chains were not captured, true repertoire diversity is likely underestimated. Since the samples were bulk and unsorted, there was no way to compare CD4+ and CD8+ T cell repertoires. Compared with blood, tumors had a significantly larger share of the repertoire taken up by the top 250 clones (p = 0.039). Only four or five patients were included in the study, and the authors note that the findings should be validated in a larger study.

Total RNA and DNA were co-extracted from about 19-30 mg of bulk tissue with the AllPrep DNA/RNA mini kit, without cell sorting. Four to six patients with histopathologically diagnosed primary liver carcinoma underwent surgical resection in China between late 2015 and March 2016. Chronic HBV infection was present in the patients, and the patients were treatment-naive at sampling. Five spatially separated regions were sampled per tumor: superior, inferior, left-lateral and right-lateral poles, plus the tumor centre. More than 90% viable tumor cells were found by histology in every tumor sample. Pieces of fresh tumor and adjacent tissue were cut in half, with one half kept in RNAlater at -80 degrees C and the other half sent for histology. The germline V gene (reference sequence) gives CDR1 as SEHNR and CDR2 as FQNEAQ. V gives up 0 bases and J gives up 1 base, and the segment between their germline ends measures 18 bases. The CDR3, cysteine through phenylalanine, is 18 amino acids long. Only the CDR3 portion is preserved as DNA: 54 bases, with reading frame beginning at the first base.

The origin of this receptor is a man aged 40-49 years with primary liver carcinoma and hepatitis B virus infection. The sample comprised liver tumor tissue from sampling region 2. What this sample's cell subset or site label stands for: tumor region T2, inferior pole. The chain is encoded by TRBV7-9 joined to TRBJ1-1; TRBD1 could be the D gene, as 5 bases match. The nucleotide sequence is given as TGTGCCAGCAGCTTAGCGTTCGGTCTCCAGGGTGGGAACACTGAAGCTTTCTTT. Its protein reads: CASSLAFGLQGGNTEAFF.